What follows describes a single T cell receptor (beta chain). Its antigen is unknown. Base qualities were left out, and no much larger clone turns up one base away. The cohort was made up of approximately 670 healthy bone marrow donors. Cohort members were all nominally healthy when sampled, although unrecorded immune exposures were likely present. The donor was CMV seronegative and belonged to the group of approximately 320 seronegative cohort members. Each donor provided a peripheral blood sample, and peripheral blood mononuclear cells were used for TCR beta sequencing. Genomic DNA was extracted from the blood cell samples with the Qiagen DNeasy Blood Extraction Kit. This entry belongs to a study of cytomegalovirus exposure and HLA in healthy donors (dated by TCRdb to 2015 to 2018). Regarding the study in general: According to an earlier analysis of 587 of the donors, 150 million to 200 million T cells yielded 120 million or so unique TCR beta sequences and more than 250 Gb of sequence data. An early release covering approximately 600 HLA-typed donors comprised 300 to 350 gigabases of sequencing data and around 85 million unique TCR sequences. Of the roughly 390 genotyped donors, 80% to 90% were placed in the genetic ancestry cluster associated with self-reported Caucasian donors. The aim of the study was to test whether cataloging public T cell receptors could identify signatures of past pathogen exposure. The T cell repertoires of around 670 subjects were profiled by immunosequencing and related to cytomegalovirus serostatus. Besides the first cohort of around 700 subjects, a separate validation cohort made up of about 120 different subjects was used. To predict cytomegalovirus infection status, the study combined high-throughput TCR immunosequencing, statistical association of individual TCRs with disease status, and machine learning. To study patterns of TCR occurrence, a later analysis re-analyzed previously published TCR beta repertoires from several hundred donors and added high-resolution HLA genotyping. The later analysis used no new phenotypic data to find candidate immune exposures, relying instead on TCR beta sequences and their occurrence across donors. An earlier analysis of approximately 630 of the donors applied high-throughput TCR beta sequencing to assess whether each TCR beta V gene segment acted as functional or pseudogenic. Alongside the repertoire data, information on donor age, sex, ethnicity and CMV serostatus was compiled. A later genetic analysis took genome-wide SNP genotypes for about 55% of the 666 donors and used that subset as a discovery cohort. Every repertoire in the discovery cohort had been generated on one and the same sequencing platform. HLA typing covered class I and class II loci at four-digit resolution. Typing coverage varied by locus: roughly 620-640 donors for A, B, C, DRB1 and DQB1; some 520 for DQA1; some 610 for DPA1; 450 to 480 for DPB1. A handful of DR-DQ haplotypes were handled as single units for association and clustering because linkage in the cohort was strong. Across 300 to 400 genotyped donors of the cohort, an average of roughly 250,000 unique TCR beta nucleotide sequences per donor were sequenced, and around 20% of those sequences were non-productive.

The CDR3 starts with the cysteine, ends with the phenylalanine, and has 12 residues. The only DNA kept is the CDR3, 36 bases in frame from the first base. In the germline V gene, CDR1 corresponds to SQVTM and CDR2 to ANQGSEA. The V end loses 7 bases and the J end loses 6 bases, and a stretch of 15 bases separates them. Library method: the immunoSEQ multiplex PCR assay. For the multiplex PCR, a mixture combining 60 forward primers for TCR Vbeta segments and 13 reverse primers for TCR Jbeta segments was used. The CDR3 region of rearranged TCR beta genes was amplified from genomic DNA with a multiplex PCR assay. Amplified TCR beta libraries were sequenced as 87-base-pair reads on the Illumina HiSeq System. Concerning the study's data processing: A later analysis counted approximately 74 million unique TCR beta chains across the 690 or so repertoires, and about 10 million of these chains were shared by at least two donors. A nearest-neighbor algorithm error-corrected the raw reads and collapsed the reads into unique sequences, merging closely related sequences to remove PCR and sequencing errors. CDR3 sequences were aligned to IMGT reference sequences to assign V, D and J gene segments. Each retained sequence needed at least a six-nucleotide match to both a V gene segment and a J gene segment. Rearrangements were classified as productive when the CDR3 lacked stop codons and remained in frame with V and J, and all other rearrangements were classified as non-productive. Following IMGT convention, CDR3 was defined as the stretch from the second conserved V-encoded cysteine up to the conserved J-encoded phenylalanine. In an earlier analysis of around 640 of the donors, sequences lacking an unambiguous match to a single V gene segment were excluded. An earlier analysis of 587 of the donors called V segments functional above 56.7% productive rearrangements and segregating when the between-donor standard deviation exceeded 5%. A statistical classification framework was developed to diagnose cytomegalovirus status using the catalog of TCR beta chain sequences. In a later analysis, TCR nucleotide sequences were compared against IMGT/GENE-DB human TR gene sequences so that V and J genes could be assigned. A later analysis assigned CDR3 sequences and most-parsimonious VDJ recombination scenarios with the TCRdist pipeline. In a later analysis, each TCR beta chain was defined by its CDR3 amino acid sequence together with its V-gene family, and reads without a unique V-gene family were excluded. As a way to deal with suspected cross-contamination and a sequencing artifact, a later analysis dropped approximately 590 nucleotide sequences that were highly shared and had low generation probability. In a later analysis, a clonal expansion index was calculated for each public chain from normalized within-repertoire ranks of inferred template counts. In a later analysis, generation probabilities were computed using a VDJ recombination model fitted to out-of-frame rearrangements, and the results were checked against IGoR. Hypergeometric tests were used in a later analysis to score TCR-TCR, TCR-HLA and TCR-CMV co-occurrence, with a repertoire-size bias correction applied to the TCR pairs. To estimate false discovery rates, a later analysis permuted the HLA or CMV assignments 20 times. In a later analysis, co-occurring TCRs were grouped with DBSCAN, and TCRdist sequence similarity was added when clustering was performed within HLA-allele-positive subsets. Co-occurrence clustering excluded repertoires with fewer than 30,000 or more than 120,000 public chains, plus five with anomalous nucleotide sharing. TCRdb re-hosts the immuneACCESS table, in-frame sequences only. Its copies lack some clones; in the studies checked, an unresolved V gene accounts for under half of them, and the cause for the rest is not known. V and J calls and clone size are copied from that table; D and trimming were computed from the DNA. This sample comprises 120,000 or so clones, roughly 87% of them detected only once. More than 1.4% of the sample goes to the ten largest clones.

The full study reports these points: A further reported finding was that TCR beta sequences accurately predicted the HLA-A and HLA-B alleles for most subjects in the first cohort. In a later analysis, several top co-occurrence clusters were reported to appear linked to parvovirus B19, influenza, CMV and Epstein-Barr virus. In vitro tests confirmed that three of the cytomegalovirus-associated TCR beta chains recognize cytomegalovirus antigens. In a later analysis, TCR association rates were found to vary across HLA loci, with the most associated TCRs seen for DRB1 alleles and the fewest for HLA-C alleles. Because HLA typing was missing for some donors at each locus, association tests included only the typed subset. Correlated functional status among segregating V segments might be attributable to linkage disequilibrium, but an unknown experimental factor could not be ruled out. An earlier analysis of some 560 of the donors showed that most TCR beta V segments appeared in productive rearrangements either about 87% or about 30% of the time, which broadly matched IMGT annotations. For the cohort, immune exposure information was limited to CMV serostatus. The 87-base-pair reads could not distinguish some IMGT-functional V segments, including TRBV6-2 and TRBV6-3, so those segments were excluded. Most TCR sequences were observed very rarely across donors, whereas some public TCRs were present in many individuals. Most CMV-associated TCR beta chains appeared to be HLA-restricted in a later analysis, and the HLA associations seemed to be driven largely by CMV exposure. Compared with the approximately 720-donor mean, donors in an Asian-associated ancestry cluster had fewer N-insertions in productive TCRs, according to a later genetic analysis. It was suggested by the authors that the approach could potentially be generalized to other disease states and immunological phenotypes. Specific HLA alleles were associated with over 15,000 TCR beta sequences at a false discovery rate of 0.05 in a later analysis. In a later analysis, HLA-associated TCR beta chains showed more clonal expansion and lower generation probabilities than non-associated chains that were equally common. A later genetic analysis associated a missense DCLRE1C variant with V-gene and J-gene trimming of TCR beta chains, and an independent cohort replicated the association. A total of roughly 160 TCR beta chains were listed by the study as associated with cytomegalovirus. When HLA alleles, especially DR and DQ, strongly co-occurred, TCR associations were difficult to assign to individual alleles. The sequencing pipeline was judged likely to have produced a cluster of highly shared sequence variants as a technical artifact. Because counts were too low, seventeen rarely observed V segments, including chromosome 9 orphons, were excluded from the earlier analysis of some 540 of the donors. In both the original and validation cohorts, the classifier was reported to diagnose cytomegalovirus status with high specificity and sensitivity. Only TCR beta chains were sequenced in this cohort, and the absence of alpha or paired-chain data limited detectable features. The presence/absence analyses assumed that sequencing depth was roughly uniform across donors, and that assumption may not be true.

The sequenced material came from PBMCs. The rearranged chain carries TRBV29-1 and TRBJ1-2; the D gene is perhaps TRBD1, on 5 matching bases. The source is a woman in her late teens or twenties in good health and CMV-seronegative. The sequenced DNA: TGCAGCGGAATGACAGTTTCAAATGGCTACACCTTC. Protein translation: CSGMTVSNGYTF. Outside the CDR3, residues come from the reference TRBV29-1 and TRBJ1-2 proteins, so the full variable domain is: SAVISQKPSRDICQRGTSLTIQCQVDSQVTMMFWYRQQPGQSLTLIATANQGSEATYESGFVIDKFPISRPNLTFSTLTVSNMSPEDSSIYLCSGMTVSNGYTFGSGTRLTVV.